This T cell receptor beta chain stems from a study of post-analysis software for immune sequencing data (dated by TCRdb to between 2015 and 2016). Turning to the overall study: Recorded disease courses included relapsing-remitting, secondary progressive and progressive-relapsing multiple sclerosis, with some patients lacking subtype annotation. Patient repertoires were compared against roughly 12 previously published healthy control repertoires from donors aged roughly 6 to 27 years. A subset of samples was prepared in parallel using single-end sample barcoding, then pooled and co-amplified after Illumina adapter ligation.

Library preparation used PCR. TCRdb lists the instrument as Illumina HiSeq 2500. Unique molecular identifiers were incorporated into TCR beta cDNA libraries to reduce PCR and sequencing biases. About 500,000 cDNA molecules were obtained per 1 to 10 million input T cells, so each molecule approximated one T cell. The same protocol used for the earlier healthy control dataset was applied to prepare and sequence the patient libraries. Within a given batch, samples were prepared together, multiplexed and sequenced on the same HiSeq lane. The published analysis was carried out like this. Raw barcoded reads were processed with MIGEC, and single-read molecular identifier groups were discarded before consensus assembly and CDR3 extraction. Clonotype tables were post-analysed with VDJtools, normalizing diversity by down-sampling all datasets to the smallest sample size. In repertoire overlap clustering, CDR3 amino acid sequences, but not nucleotide sequences, were matched to correct batch-related cross-sample contamination. TCRdb passed the public sequencing reads through fastp at Q25 and MiXCR, retaining productive beta sequences. Rows are unified per CDR3 protein, each entry keeping the most common DNA and genes. TCRdb's processing, not the authors', yielded these V and J calls. For this sample there are 380,000 or so distinct CDR3 sequences; less than 40% appear just once. Over 10% of the sample comes from the top ten.

This clonotype was recorded a few times. Its specific antigen is unknown. Nothing much larger sits one base from this clone, and base qualities are not available. What the research found in general, with its limitations: Significantly higher frequencies in patients than in controls were found for roughly 5 TRBV segments, including TRBV5-6, TRBV5-1 and TRBV20-1. Multiple sclerosis patients had significantly lower normalized Chao1 diversity than controls, a result that suggests substantial peripheral T-cell clonal expansion. Direct clustering with F measure revealed strong co-clustering of samples prepared in the same batch, which led to a batch-effect correction. The multiple sclerosis patient group was slightly younger than the control group.

V has 5 bases trimmed and J has 11 bases trimmed; junction bases matching no gene number 9. The germline V gene sets CDR1 to SNHLY and CDR2 to FYNNEI. Counted from cysteine to phenylalanine, this CDR3 has 14 amino acids. Only CDR3 DNA remains: 42 bases, in frame from the first base. TCR beta repertoires were profiled from peripheral blood of over 10 young patients with multiple sclerosis to demonstrate the VDJtools post-analysis software. The patients with multiple sclerosis were children and adolescents between 6 and 15 years of age. The TCR was taken from a girl aged 10-17 years with multiple sclerosis. The sequenced sample was blood. The chain links TRBV2 with TRBJ2-3, with 11 bases matching TRBD2. The CDR3 amino acid sequence is: CASSSYSGGAQQYF. The DNA is TGTGCCAGCAGTTCTTATAGCGGGGGGGCCCAGCAGTATTTT.